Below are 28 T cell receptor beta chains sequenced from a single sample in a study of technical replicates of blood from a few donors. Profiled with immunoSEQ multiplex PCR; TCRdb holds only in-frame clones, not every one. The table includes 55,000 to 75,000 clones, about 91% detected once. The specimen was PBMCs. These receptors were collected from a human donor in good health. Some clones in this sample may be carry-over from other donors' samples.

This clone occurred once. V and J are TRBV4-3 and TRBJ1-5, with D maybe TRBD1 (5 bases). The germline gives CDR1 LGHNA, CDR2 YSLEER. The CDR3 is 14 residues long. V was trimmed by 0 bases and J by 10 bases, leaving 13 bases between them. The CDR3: CASSQDRVVGPQHF. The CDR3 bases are TGCGCCAGCAGCCAAGACAGGGTTGTGGGTCCCCAGCATTTT.

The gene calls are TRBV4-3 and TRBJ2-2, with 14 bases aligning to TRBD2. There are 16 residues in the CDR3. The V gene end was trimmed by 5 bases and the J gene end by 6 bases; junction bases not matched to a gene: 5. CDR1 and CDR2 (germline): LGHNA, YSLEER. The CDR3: CASSETSGGAAGELFF. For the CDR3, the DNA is TGCGCCAGCAGCGAGACTAGCGGGGGGGCCGCCGGGGAGCTGTTTTTT.

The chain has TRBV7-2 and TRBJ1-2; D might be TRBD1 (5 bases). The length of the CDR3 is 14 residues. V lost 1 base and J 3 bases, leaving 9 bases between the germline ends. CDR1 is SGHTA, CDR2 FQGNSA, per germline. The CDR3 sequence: CASSLGAGDYGYTF. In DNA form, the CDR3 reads TGTGCCAGCAGCTTAGGGGCGGGGGACTATGGCTACACCTTC.

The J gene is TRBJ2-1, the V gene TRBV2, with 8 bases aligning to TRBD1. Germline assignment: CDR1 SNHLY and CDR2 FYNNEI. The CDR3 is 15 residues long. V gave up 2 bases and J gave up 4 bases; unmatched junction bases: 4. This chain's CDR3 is CASSETGGRYNEQFF. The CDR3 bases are TGTGCCAGCAGTGAAACAGGGGGTCGGTACAATGAGCAGTTCTTC.

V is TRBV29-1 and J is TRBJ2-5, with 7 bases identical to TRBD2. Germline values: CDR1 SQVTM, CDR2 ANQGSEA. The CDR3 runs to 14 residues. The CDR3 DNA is TGCATTCAACCCCCGGGGAGGGTTCAAGAGACCCAGTACTTC. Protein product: CIQPPGRVQETQYF.

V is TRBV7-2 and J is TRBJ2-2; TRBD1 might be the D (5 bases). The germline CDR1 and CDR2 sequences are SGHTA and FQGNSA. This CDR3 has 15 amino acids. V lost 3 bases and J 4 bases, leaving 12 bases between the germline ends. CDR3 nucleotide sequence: TGTGCCAGCAGCTTGAGGCCAGGGTCCACCGGGGAGCTGTTTTTT. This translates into CASSLRPGSTGELFF.

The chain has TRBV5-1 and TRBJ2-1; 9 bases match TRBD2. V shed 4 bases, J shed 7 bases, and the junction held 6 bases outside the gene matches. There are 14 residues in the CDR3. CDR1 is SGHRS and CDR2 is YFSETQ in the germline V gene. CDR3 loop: CASSLSGSANEQFF. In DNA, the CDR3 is TGCGCCAGCAGCCTTAGCGGGAGTGCAAATGAGCAGTTCTTC.

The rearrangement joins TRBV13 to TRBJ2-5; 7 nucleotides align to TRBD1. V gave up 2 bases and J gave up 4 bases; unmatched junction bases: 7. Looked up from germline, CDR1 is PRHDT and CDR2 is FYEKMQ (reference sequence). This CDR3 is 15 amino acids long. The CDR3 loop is CASSLRQGMRETQYF. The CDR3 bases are TGTGCCAGCAGCTTAAGACAGGGAATGCGAGAGACCCAGTACTTC.

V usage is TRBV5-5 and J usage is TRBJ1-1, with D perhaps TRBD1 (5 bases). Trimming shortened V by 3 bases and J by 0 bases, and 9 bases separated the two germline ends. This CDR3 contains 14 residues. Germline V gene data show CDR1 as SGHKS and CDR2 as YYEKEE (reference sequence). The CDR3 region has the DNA TGTGCCAGCAGCTGGGGGGGAATGAACACTGAAGCTTTCTTT. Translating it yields CASSWGGMNTEAFF. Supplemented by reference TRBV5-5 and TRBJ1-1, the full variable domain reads DAGVTQSPTHLIKTRGQQVTLRCSPISGHKSVSWYQQVLGQGPQFIFQYYEKEERGRGNFPDRFSARQFPNYSSELNVNALLLGDSALYLCASSWGGMNTEAFFGQGTRLTVV.

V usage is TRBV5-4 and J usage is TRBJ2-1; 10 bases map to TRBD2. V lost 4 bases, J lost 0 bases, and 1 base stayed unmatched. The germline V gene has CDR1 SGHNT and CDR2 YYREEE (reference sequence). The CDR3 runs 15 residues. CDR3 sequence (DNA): TGTGCCAGCAGCCCTAGCGGGAGCTCCTACAATGAGCAGTTCTTC. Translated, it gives CASSPSGSSYNEQFF. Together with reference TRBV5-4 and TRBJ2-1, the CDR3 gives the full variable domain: ETGVTQSPTHLIKTRGQQVTLRCSSQSGHNTVSWYQQALGQGPQFIFQYYREEENGRGNFPPRFSGLQFPNYSSELNVNALELDDSALYLCASSPSGSSYNEQFFGPGTRLTVL.

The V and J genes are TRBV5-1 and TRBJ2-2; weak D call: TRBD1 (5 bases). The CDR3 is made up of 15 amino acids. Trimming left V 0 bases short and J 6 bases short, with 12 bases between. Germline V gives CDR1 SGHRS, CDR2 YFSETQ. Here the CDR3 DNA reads TGCGCCAGCAGCTTGGCCTGGCAGGGCGCCGGGGAGCTGTTTTTT. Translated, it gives CASSLAWQGAGELFF.

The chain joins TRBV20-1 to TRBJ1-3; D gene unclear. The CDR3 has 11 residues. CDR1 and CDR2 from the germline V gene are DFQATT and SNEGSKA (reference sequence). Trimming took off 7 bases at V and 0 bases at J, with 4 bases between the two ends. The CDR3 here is CSVNSGNTIYF. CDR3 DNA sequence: TGCAGTGTTAACTCTGGAAACACCATATATTTT.

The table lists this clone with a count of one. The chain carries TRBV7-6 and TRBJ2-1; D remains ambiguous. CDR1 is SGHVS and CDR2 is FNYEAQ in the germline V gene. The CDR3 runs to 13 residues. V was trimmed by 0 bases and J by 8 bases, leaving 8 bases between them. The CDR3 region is CASSLARRDEQFF. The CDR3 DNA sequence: TGTGCCAGCAGCTTAGCTCGTCGAGATGAGCAGTTCTTC.

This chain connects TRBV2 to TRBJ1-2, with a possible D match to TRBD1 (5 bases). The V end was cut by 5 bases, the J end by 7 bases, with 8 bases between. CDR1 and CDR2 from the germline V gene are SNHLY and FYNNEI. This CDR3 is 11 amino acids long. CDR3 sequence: CASSQGLGYTF. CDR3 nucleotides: TGTGCCAGCAGTCAGGGTCTTGGCTACACCTTC.

This chain's CDR3 is CASSGTSGSYEQYF. The CDR3 DNA reads TGTGCCAGCAGCGGGACTAGCGGTTCCTACGAGCAGTACTTC. V is TRBV7-8 and J is TRBJ2-7; 11 bases align to TRBD2. This CDR3 comprises 14 residues. Germline trimming cut 5 bases from V and 1 base from J; bases unmatched to any gene: 1. Germline-derived CDR1 and CDR2 are SGHVS and FQNEAQ.

Here the CDR3 reads CASNPGGENQPQHF. As DNA, the CDR3 is TGTGCCAGTAACCCCGGGGGAGAAAATCAGCCCCAGCATTTT. The chain links TRBV19 to TRBJ1-5; tentative D call: TRBD1 (5 bases). V lost 7 bases, J lost 4 bases, and 14 bases lay in between. The CDR3 loop spans 14 amino acids. Germline-derived CDR1 and CDR2 are LNHDA and SQIVND (reference sequence).

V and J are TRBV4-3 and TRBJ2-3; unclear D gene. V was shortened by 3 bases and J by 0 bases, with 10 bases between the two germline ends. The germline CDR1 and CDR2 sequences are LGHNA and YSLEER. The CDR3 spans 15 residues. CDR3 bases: TGCGCCAGCAGCCATTACTCCCAAAGCACAGATACGCAGTATTTT. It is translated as CASSHYSQSTDTQYF.

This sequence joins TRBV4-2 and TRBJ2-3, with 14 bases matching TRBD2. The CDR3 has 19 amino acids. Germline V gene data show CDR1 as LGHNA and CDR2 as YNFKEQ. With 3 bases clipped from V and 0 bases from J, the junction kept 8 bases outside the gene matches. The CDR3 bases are TGTGCCAGCAGCCACCGCCGACTAGCGGGGGGGCCTAGCACAGATACGCAGTATTTT. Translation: CASSHRRLAGGPSTDTQYF.

The CDR3 DNA reads as TGCGCCAGCAGCCAACCGGGGGAACTGCGCTCTGGAAACACCATATATTTT. It codes for CASSQPGELRSGNTIYF. This sequence joins TRBV4-1 and TRBJ1-3, with D maybe TRBD1 (5 bases). The CDR3 is 17 residues long. Germline V gene sequence: CDR1 MGHRA, CDR2 YSYEKL. The V gene lost 2 bases and the J gene lost 0 bases, with 14 bases spanning the gap.

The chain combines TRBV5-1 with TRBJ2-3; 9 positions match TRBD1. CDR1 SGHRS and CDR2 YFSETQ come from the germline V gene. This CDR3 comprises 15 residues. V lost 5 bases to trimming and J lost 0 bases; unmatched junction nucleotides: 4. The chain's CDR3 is CASRQGQGSTDTQYF. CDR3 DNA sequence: TGCGCCAGCAGACAAGGACAGGGGAGCACAGATACGCAGTATTTT.

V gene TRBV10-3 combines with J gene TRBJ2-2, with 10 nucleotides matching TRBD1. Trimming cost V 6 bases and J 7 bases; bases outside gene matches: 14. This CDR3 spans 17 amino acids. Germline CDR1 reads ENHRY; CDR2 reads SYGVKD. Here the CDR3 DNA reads TGTGCCATCAGCAAGACAGGGGGCGAGGTAACGATCGGGGAGCTGTTTTTT. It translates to CAISKTGGEVTIGELFF.

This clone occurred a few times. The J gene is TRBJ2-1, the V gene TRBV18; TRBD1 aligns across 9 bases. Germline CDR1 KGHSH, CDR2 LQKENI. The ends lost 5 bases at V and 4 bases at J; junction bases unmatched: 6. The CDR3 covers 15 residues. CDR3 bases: TGTGCCAGCTCATCGGGACAGGGATCTTACAATGAGCAGTTCTTC. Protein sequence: CASSSGQGSYNEQFF. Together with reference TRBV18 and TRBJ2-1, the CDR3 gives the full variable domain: NAGVMQNPRHLVRRRGQEARLRCSPMKGHSHVYWYRQLPEEGLKFMVYLQKENIIDESGMPKERFSAEFPKEGPSILRIQQVVRGDSAAYFCASSSGQGSYNEQFFGPGTRLTVL.

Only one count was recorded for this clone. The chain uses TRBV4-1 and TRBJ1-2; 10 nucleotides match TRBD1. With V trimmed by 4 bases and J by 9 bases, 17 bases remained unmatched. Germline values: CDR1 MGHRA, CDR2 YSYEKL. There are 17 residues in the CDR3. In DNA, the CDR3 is TGCGCCAGCAGCCTACTCGGACAGGGGGAGACTATGTTACGCTACACCTTC. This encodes CASSLLGQGETMLRYTF.

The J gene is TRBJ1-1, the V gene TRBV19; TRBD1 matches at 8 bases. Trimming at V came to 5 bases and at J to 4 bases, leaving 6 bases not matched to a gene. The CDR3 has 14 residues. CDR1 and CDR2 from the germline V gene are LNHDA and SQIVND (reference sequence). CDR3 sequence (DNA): TGTGCCAGTAGTCCCAGGGGGCTGGCCACTGAAGCTTTCTTT. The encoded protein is CASSPRGLATEAFF.

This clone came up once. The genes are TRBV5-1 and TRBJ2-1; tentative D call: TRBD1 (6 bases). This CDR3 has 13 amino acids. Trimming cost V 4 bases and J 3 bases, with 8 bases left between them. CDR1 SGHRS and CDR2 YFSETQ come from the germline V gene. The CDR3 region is CASSLDSYNEQFF. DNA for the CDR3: TGCGCCAGCAGCCTGGACAGCTACAATGAGCAGTTCTTC.

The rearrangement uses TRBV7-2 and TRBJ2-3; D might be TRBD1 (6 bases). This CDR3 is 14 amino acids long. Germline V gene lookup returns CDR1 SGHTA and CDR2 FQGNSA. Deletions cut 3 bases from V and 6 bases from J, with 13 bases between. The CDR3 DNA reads TGTGCCAGCAGCTTGGGGGCCCTGAGGGATACGCAGTATTTT. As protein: CASSLGALRDTQYF.

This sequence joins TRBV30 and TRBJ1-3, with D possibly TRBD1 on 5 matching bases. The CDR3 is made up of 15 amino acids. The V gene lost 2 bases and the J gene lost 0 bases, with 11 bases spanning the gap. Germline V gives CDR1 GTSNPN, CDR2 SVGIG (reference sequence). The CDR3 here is CAWSLVTGSGNTIYF. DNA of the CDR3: TGTGCCTGGAGTCTCGTCACAGGCTCTGGAAACACCATATATTTT.

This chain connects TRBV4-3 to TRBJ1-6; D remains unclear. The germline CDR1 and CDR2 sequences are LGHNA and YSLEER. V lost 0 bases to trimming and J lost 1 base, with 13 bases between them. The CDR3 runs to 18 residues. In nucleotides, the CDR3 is TGCGCCAGCAGCCAAGATCTGAAGGGAGGGTCCTATAATTCACCCCTCCACTTT. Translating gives CASSQDLKGGSYNSPLHF.